The sample holds many counts of the clone carrying this TCR beta chain. Its antigen is as yet unknown. The CDR3 carries no conserved terminal phenylalanine or tryptophan, so it likely arises from a read error. Because the CDR3's place on the DNA is in doubt, the DNA is left out and the CDR3 is given as listed by TCRdb. Genomic DNA was employed as the template in profiling TCR beta VDJ and CDR3. TCRdb itself ran the reads through MiXCR, one entry per CDR3 protein. The sample lists roughly 250,000 distinct CDR3 sequences; 82% were seen once. Patients chosen for sequencing had shown CD8+CD57+ cell expansion by flow cytometry. Severe acquired aplastic anemia was the diagnosis recorded for all patients. Blood was sampled before the patients had received any therapy. The data stem from a study of CD8+CD57+ T cells in acquired aplastic anemia. Study outcomes and limitations: CD8+ Simpson's diversity showed no significant patient-control difference. Researchers report that about 28 CD8+ CDR3 sequences appeared in both patients and controls.

Specimen: sorted CD4+, CD8+, or CD8+CD57+ T cells (not recorded which) from PBMCs. This receptor was obtained from a human donor with aplastic anemia.

The CDR3 sequence is CASSLRSYNSPLH. V is TRBV7-6 and J is TRBJ2-1; TRBD2, the table's D call, was not compared with the DNA. The germline gives CDR1 SGHVS, CDR2 FNYEAQ. The length of the CDR3 is 13 amino acids, counting both ends.